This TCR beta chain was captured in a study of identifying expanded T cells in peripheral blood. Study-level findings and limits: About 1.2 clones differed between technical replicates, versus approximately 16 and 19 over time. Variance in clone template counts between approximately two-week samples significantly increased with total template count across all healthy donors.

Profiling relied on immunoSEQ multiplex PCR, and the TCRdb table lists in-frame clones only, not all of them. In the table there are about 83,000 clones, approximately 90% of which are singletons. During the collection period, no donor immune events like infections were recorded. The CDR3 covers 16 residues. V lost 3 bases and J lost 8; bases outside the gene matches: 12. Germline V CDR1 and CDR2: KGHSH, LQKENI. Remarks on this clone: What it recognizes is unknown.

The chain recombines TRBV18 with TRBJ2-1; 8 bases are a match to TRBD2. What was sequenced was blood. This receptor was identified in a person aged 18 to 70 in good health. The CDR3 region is CASSPGFQRELDEQFF. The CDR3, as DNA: TGTGCCAGCTCACCGGGTTTCCAGCGGGAGTTAGATGAGCAGTTCTTC.